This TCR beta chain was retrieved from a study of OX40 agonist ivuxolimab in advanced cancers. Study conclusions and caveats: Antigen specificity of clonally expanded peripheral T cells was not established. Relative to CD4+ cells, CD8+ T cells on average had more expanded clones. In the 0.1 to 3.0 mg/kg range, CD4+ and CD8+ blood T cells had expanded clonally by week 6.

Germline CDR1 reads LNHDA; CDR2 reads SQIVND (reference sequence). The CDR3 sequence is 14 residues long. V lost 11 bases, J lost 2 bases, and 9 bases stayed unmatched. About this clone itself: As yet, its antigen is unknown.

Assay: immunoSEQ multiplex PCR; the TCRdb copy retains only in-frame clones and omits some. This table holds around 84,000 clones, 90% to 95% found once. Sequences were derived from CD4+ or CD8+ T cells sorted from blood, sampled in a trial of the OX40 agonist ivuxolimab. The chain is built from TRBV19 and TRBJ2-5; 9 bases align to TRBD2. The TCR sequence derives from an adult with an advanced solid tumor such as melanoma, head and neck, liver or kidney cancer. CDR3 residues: CASRVAGAQETQYF. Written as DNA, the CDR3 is TGTGCCTCTAGAGTAGCGGGGGCTCAAGAGACCCAGTACTTC.